This TCR beta chain was identified in a study of cytomegalovirus exposure and HLA in healthy donors (TCRdb year 2017). For the study in its entirety: An earlier analysis of several hundred of the donors reported approximately 270 Gb of sequence data and roughly 100 million unique TCR beta sequences from 150 million to 200 million T cells. In an earlier analysis of 500 to 650 of the donors, high-throughput TCR beta sequencing was used to judge whether each TCR beta V gene segment behaved as functional or pseudogenic. The number of typed donors differed by locus: about 620-640 for A, B, C, DRB1 and DQB1; 522 for DQA1; around 580 for DPA1; and 450 to 480 for DPB1. Of the roughly 400 genotyped donors, around 81% fell in the genetic ancestry cluster associated with self-reported Caucasian donors. Donor age, sex, ethnicity and CMV serostatus were compiled together with the repertoire data. Among some 410 genotyped donors of the cohort, an average of approximately 220,000 unique TCR beta nucleotide sequences was sequenced per donor, of which about 18% were non-productive. The aim of the study was to test whether cataloging public T cell receptors could identify signatures of past pathogen exposure. Approximately 300 gigabases of sequencing data and 75 million to 85 million unique TCR sequences made up an early release that covered about 640 HLA-typed donors. The later analysis used no new phenotypic data to find candidate immune exposures, relying instead on TCR beta sequences and their occurrence across donors. Using immunosequencing, the study profiled T cell repertoires from approximately 700 subjects and related those repertoires to cytomegalovirus serostatus. A later analysis re-analyzed previously published TCR beta repertoires from about 730 donors and added high-resolution HLA genotyping to study TCR occurrence patterns. All discovery cohort repertoires had been generated on a single sequencing platform. The study combined high-throughput TCR immunosequencing, statistical association of individual TCRs with disease status, and machine learning to predict cytomegalovirus infection status. Class I and class II HLA loci were covered by the typing at four-digit resolution. A later genetic analysis took genome-wide SNP genotypes for 398 of the 666 donors and used that subset as a discovery cohort. Roughly 5 DR-DQ haplotypes were treated as single units for association and clustering because of strong linkage in the cohort. Besides the first cohort of around 700 subjects, a separate validation cohort made up of roughly 120 different subjects was used. The investigation overall reported the following: A further reported finding was that TCR beta sequences accurately predicted the HLA-A and HLA-B alleles for most subjects in the first cohort. Because counts were too low, seventeen rarely observed V segments, including chromosome 9 orphons, were excluded from the earlier analysis of roughly 580 of the donors. According to the authors, the approach could potentially be generalized to other disease states and immunological phenotypes. When HLA alleles, especially DR and DQ, strongly co-occurred, TCR associations were difficult to assign to individual alleles. A later analysis found that TCR association rates varied across HLA loci, with DRB1 alleles showing the most associated TCRs and HLA-C alleles the fewest. According to a later analysis, parvovirus B19, influenza, CMV and Epstein-Barr virus appeared linked to several top co-occurrence clusters. A later genetic analysis reported fewer N-insertions in productive TCRs among donors in an Asian-associated ancestry cluster than the roughly 720-donor mean. At a false discovery rate of 0.05, a later analysis linked under 20,000 TCR beta sequences to specific HLA alleles. Linkage disequilibrium might explain the correlated functional status among segregating V segments, but an unknown experimental factor could not be excluded. The study listed 150 to 200 TCR beta chains as associated with cytomegalovirus. Roughly uniform sequencing depth across donors was assumed in presence/absence analyses, although this assumption may not hold. Most TCR sequences were observed very rarely across donors, whereas some public TCRs were present in many individuals. The classifier was reported to diagnose cytomegalovirus status with high specificity and sensitivity in both the original cohort and the validation cohort. In a later analysis, most CMV-associated TCR beta chains were found to appear HLA-restricted, with HLA associations seemingly driven largely by CMV exposure. A later genetic analysis associated a missense DCLRE1C variant with V-gene and J-gene trimming of TCR beta chains, and an independent cohort replicated the association. A group of highly shared sequence variants was considered likely to be a technical artifact of the sequencing pipeline. The cohort was sequenced for TCR beta chains only, and without alpha or paired-chain data the features that could be detected were limited. Because HLA typing was missing for some donors at each locus, association tests included only the typed subset. An earlier analysis of 450 to 750 of the donors showed that most TCR beta V segments appeared in productive rearrangements either about 87% or about 30% of the time, which broadly matched IMGT annotations. In a later analysis, HLA-associated TCR beta chains were found to be more clonally expanded and to have lower generation probabilities than equally common non-associated chains. Three of the identified cytomegalovirus-associated TCR beta chains were confirmed in vitro to be specific for cytomegalovirus antigens. Immune exposure information for the cohort was limited to CMV serostatus.

The library was built by means of the immunoSEQ multiplex PCR assay. For the multiplex PCR, a mixture combining 60 forward primers for TCR Vbeta segments and 13 reverse primers for TCR Jbeta segments was used. The CDR3 region of rearranged TCR beta genes was amplified from genomic DNA by a multiplex PCR assay. The amplified TCR beta libraries were sequenced on the Illumina HiSeq System as 87-base-pair reads. The study's processing was this. In a later analysis, roughly 80 million unique TCR beta chains were counted across the roughly 610 repertoires, and approximately 9.9 million of these chains were shared by at least two donors. To remove PCR and sequencing errors, raw reads were error-corrected and collapsed into unique sequences using a nearest-neighbor algorithm that merged closely related sequences. Alignment of CDR3 sequences to IMGT reference sequences was used to assign V, D and J gene segments. Each retained sequence needed at least a six-nucleotide match to both a V gene segment and a J gene segment. A rearrangement was called productive if the CDR3 had no stop codons and remained in frame with V and J, and every other rearrangement was called non-productive. CDR3 was defined by IMGT convention, running from the second conserved V-encoded cysteine to the conserved J-encoded phenylalanine. The earlier analysis of roughly 590 of the donors excluded any sequence lacking an unambiguous match to a single V gene segment. An earlier analysis of several hundred of the donors classified V segments as functional when productive rearrangements were above 56.7% and as segregating when the standard deviation between donors was above 5%. A statistical classification framework was developed to diagnose cytomegalovirus status using the catalog of TCR beta chain sequences. V and J gene assignment, in a later analysis, came from comparing TCR nucleotide sequences with IMGT/GENE-DB human TR gene sequences. A later analysis assigned CDR3 sequences and most-parsimonious VDJ recombination scenarios with the TCRdist pipeline. A later analysis defined each TCR beta chain by its CDR3 amino acid sequence plus V-gene family, and excluded reads lacking a unique V-gene family. A later analysis removed several hundred highly shared, low-generation-probability nucleotide sequences to deal with suspected cross-contamination and a sequencing artifact. In a later analysis, a clonal expansion index was calculated for each public chain from normalized within-repertoire ranks of inferred template counts. Generation probabilities in a later analysis came from a VDJ recombination model fitted to out-of-frame rearrangements, and those results were checked against IGoR. In a later analysis, hypergeometric tests were used to score TCR-TCR, TCR-HLA and TCR-CMV co-occurrence, with a repertoire-size bias correction applied to TCR pairs. To estimate false discovery rates, a later analysis permuted the HLA or CMV assignments 20 times. In a later analysis, co-occurring TCRs were grouped using DBSCAN, and TCRdist sequence similarity was added for clustering within HLA-allele-positive subsets. Repertoires with fewer than 30,000 or more than 120,000 public chains, plus five repertoires with anomalous nucleotide sharing, were excluded from co-occurrence clustering. TCRdb's version of the immuneACCESS table is confined to in-frame rearrangements and falls short of the full clone set. An unresolved V gene accounts for under half of the shortfall where checked; the remainder is of unknown origin. That table furnishes V, J and clone size, whereas the DNA furnished D and trimming. The table for this sample lists about 160,000 clones; approximately 80% of them were counted only once. Jointly, the top ten make up 1.2% of the sample.

In total, approximately 700 healthy bone marrow donors made up the cohort. At the time of sampling, every cohort member was nominally healthy, though immune exposures that went unrecorded were likely present. The donor tested CMV seronegative, placing the donor among the 350 or so seronegative members of the cohort. A peripheral blood sample was provided by each donor, and peripheral blood mononuclear cells were used for TCR beta sequencing. The Qiagen DNeasy Blood Extraction Kit was used to extract genomic DNA from the blood cell samples. As for this clone: Its antigen remains unidentified. No much larger clone exists at a distance of one base, and base qualities are not known.

Sequencing input: PBMCs. The clonotype comes from a boy between 2 and 10 years old in good health and CMV-seronegative.

CDR3 reads: CASSYMGGAFF. The bases read TGTGCCAGCAGTTACATGGGGGGTGCTTTCTTT. Recombination joined TRBV6-5 with TRBJ1-1; TRBD1 could be the D gene, as 5 bases match. Trimming takes 2 bases from V and 11 bases from J, and the germline ends sit 9 bases apart. The cysteine opens and the phenylalanine closes a CDR3 of 11 amino acids. Only CDR3 DNA remains: 33 bases, in frame from the first base. CDR1 MNHEY and CDR2 SVGAGI were looked up in the germline V gene.